This is a list of T cell receptor beta chains from one sample in a study of blood T cell repertoires in COVID-19. Using immunoSEQ multiplex PCR, the repertoire was profiled, and TCRdb retains in-frame clones only, with some absent. This sample yields about 230,000 clones, of which 81% are seen a single time; approximately 8% belongs to the top ten. The sample taken for sequencing was peripheral blood. Receptors were obtained from a woman at least 80 years old with acute or convalescent COVID-19. The CDR3 runs from the conserved cysteine through the conserved F or W. A D gene is named only where the DNA matches it firmly. Clone size appears in some rows only: once, few, many, or a class for an expanded clone.

j_gene: TRBJ1-6; v_gene: TRBV28; d_gene: NA; abundance: few; CDR3nt: TGTGCCAGCAGTTTATCTAGTAGGGGTAATTCACCCCTCCACTTT; CDR3aa: CASSLSSRGNSPLHF
j_gene: TRBJ1-1; v_gene: TRBV5-6; d_gene: NA; abundance: NA; CDR3nt: TGTGCCAGCAGTCGGGGACTGGGCCAGACTGAAGCTTTCTTT; CDR3aa: CASSRGLGQTEAFF
j_gene: TRBJ1-1; v_gene: TRBV4-2; d_gene: TRBD1; abundance: NA; CDR3nt: TGTGCCAGCAGCCAGCGACAGGGGGCATACACTGAAGCTTTCTTT; CDR3aa: CASSQRQGAYTEAFF
j_gene: TRBJ1-2; v_gene: TRBV9; d_gene: TRBD1; abundance: NA; CDR3nt: TGTGCCAGCAGCGTAGGACAGGGGCTCGGCTACACCTTC; CDR3aa: CASSVGQGLGYTF
j_gene: TRBJ1-2; v_gene: TRBV19; d_gene: NA; abundance: NA; CDR3nt: TGTGCCAGTATCTCTCCCTCTGGCAGGGGTAACTATGGCTACACCTTC; CDR3aa: CASISPSGRGNYGYTF
j_gene: TRBJ2-2; v_gene: TRBV9; d_gene: NA; abundance: NA; CDR3nt: TGTGCCAGCAGCGAAGGGGGGGGCACCGGGGAGCTGTTTTTT; CDR3aa: CASSEGGGTGELFF
j_gene: TRBJ1-2; v_gene: TRBV5-5; d_gene: TRBD1; abundance: NA; CDR3nt: TGTGCCAGCAGCTTGACGTTTGGGACAGGGAATGGCTACACCTTC; CDR3aa: CASSLTFGTGNGYTF
j_gene: TRBJ2-5; v_gene: TRBV2; d_gene: NA; abundance: NA; CDR3nt: TGTGCCAGCATCCCTCTGGAGACCCAGTACTTC; CDR3aa: CASIPLETQYF
j_gene: TRBJ1-3; v_gene: TRBV7-9; d_gene: NA; abundance: few; CDR3nt: TGTGCCAGCAGCTTAGACGGACAGCGGAACACCATATATTTT; CDR3aa: CASSLDGQRNTIYF
j_gene: TRBJ2-3; v_gene: TRBV3-1/TRBV3-2; d_gene: NA; abundance: NA; CDR3nt: TGTGCCAGCAGCCAGCAGACGACAGTGAACACAGATACGCAGTATTTT; CDR3aa: CASSQQTTVNTDTQYF
j_gene: TRBJ1-2; v_gene: TRBV5-5; d_gene: NA; abundance: NA; CDR3nt: TGTGCCAGCAGCCCTGACCCGGGGGGACACGGGACCTACACCTTC; CDR3aa: CASSPDPGGHGTYTF
j_gene: TRBJ2-3; v_gene: TRBV28; d_gene: TRBD1; abundance: NA; CDR3nt: TGTGCCAGCAGTCCCGTCGGGGGACAGGGGGGTGGAGGTAGCACAGATACGCAGTATTTT; CDR3aa: CASSPVGGQGGGGSTDTQYF
j_gene: TRBJ2-2; v_gene: TRBV6-6; d_gene: NA; abundance: NA; CDR3nt: TGTGCCAGCACCTCTTTGAGGCGTCGGACCGGGGAGCTGTTTTTT; CDR3aa: CASTSLRRRTGELFF
j_gene: TRBJ2-3; v_gene: TRBV11-2; d_gene: NA; abundance: few; CDR3nt: TGTGCCAGCAGCTTAGTGGCGGGTGGGGAGCAGTATTTT; CDR3aa: CASSLVAGGEQYF
j_gene: TRBJ2-3; v_gene: TRBV2; d_gene: NA; abundance: NA; CDR3nt: TGTGCCAGCAGTGCAGTACGCGGGTGGGGCACAGATACGCAGTATTTT; CDR3aa: CASSAVRGWGTDTQYF
j_gene: TRBJ2-5; v_gene: TRBV9; d_gene: TRBD1; abundance: NA; CDR3nt: TGTGCCAGCAGCCCCCGCCAGGGGGCATTAGAGACCCAGTACTTC; CDR3aa: CASSPRQGALETQYF
j_gene: TRBJ1-2; v_gene: TRBV6-5; d_gene: NA; abundance: NA; CDR3nt: TGTGCCAGCAGTTACCCAGGGGCCTATGGCTACACCTTC; CDR3aa: CASSYPGAYGYTF
j_gene: TRBJ1-1; v_gene: TRBV7-9; d_gene: NA; abundance: NA; CDR3nt: TGTGCCAGCAGCTTCCAGGGAGGGACTGAAGCTTTCTTT; CDR3aa: CASSFQGGTEAFF
j_gene: TRBJ1-4; v_gene: TRBV19; d_gene: NA; abundance: NA; CDR3nt: TGTGCCAGTAGTCCTGAAGGCGCAGGGTGGGAAAAACTGTTTTTT; CDR3aa: CASSPEGAGWEKLFF
j_gene: TRBJ1-5; v_gene: TRBV2; d_gene: NA; abundance: NA; CDR3nt: TGTGCCAGCAGTACTCTACAGGGAATTCAGCCCCAGCATTTT; CDR3aa: CASSTLQGIQPQHF
j_gene: TRBJ2-2; v_gene: TRBV5-1; d_gene: NA; abundance: NA; CDR3nt: TGCGCCAGCAGCTTGACTCCCGGGGAGCTGTTTTTT; CDR3aa: CASSLTPGELFF
j_gene: TRBJ2-5; v_gene: TRBV5-4; d_gene: TRBD2; abundance: NA; CDR3nt: TGTGCCAGCAGCTTGGCTAGCGGGATTCGCGAGACCCAGTACTTC; CDR3aa: CASSLASGIRETQYF